This T cell receptor (beta chain) was observed in a study of blood T cell repertoires in COVID-19. In the study overall: Collection of acute and convalescent COVID-19 samples took place in the United States, Italy and Spain.

A single count supports this clone. V shed 0 bases and J 4 bases; nucleotides not matched to a gene: 3. CDR1 is KGHSH and CDR2 is LQKENI in the germline V gene. The CDR3 extends over 16 amino acids. Clones were read by immunoSEQ multiplex PCR, and TCRdb kept only the in-frame ones, dropping some. The table records more than 95,000 clones, around 83% of them present only once. Sequenced material: peripheral blood. This chain joins TRBV18 and TRBJ2-2; 9 positions agree with TRBD2. The clonotype comes from a man aged 55 to 70 with acute or convalescent COVID-19. This CDR3 is CASSPPSGRTTGELFF. CDR3 sequence (DNA): TGTGCCAGCTCACCACCCAGCGGGAGGACCACCGGGGAGCTGTTTTTT.